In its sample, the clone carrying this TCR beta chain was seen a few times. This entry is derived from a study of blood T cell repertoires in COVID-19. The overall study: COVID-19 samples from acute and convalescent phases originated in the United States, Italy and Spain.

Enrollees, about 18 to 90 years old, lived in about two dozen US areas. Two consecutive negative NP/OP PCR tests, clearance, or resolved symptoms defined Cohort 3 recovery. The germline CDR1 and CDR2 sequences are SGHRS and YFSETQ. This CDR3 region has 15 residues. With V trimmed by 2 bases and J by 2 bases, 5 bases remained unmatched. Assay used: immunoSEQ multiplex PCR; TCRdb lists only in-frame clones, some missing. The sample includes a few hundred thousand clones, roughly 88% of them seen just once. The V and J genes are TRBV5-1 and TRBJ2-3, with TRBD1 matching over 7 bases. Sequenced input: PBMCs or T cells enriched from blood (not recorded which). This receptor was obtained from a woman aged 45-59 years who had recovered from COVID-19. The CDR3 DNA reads TGCGCCAGCAGCTTACTGGGACAGATCACAGATACGCAGTATTTT. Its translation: CASSLLGQITDTQYF.